Listed below are T cell receptor beta chains from one sample, sequenced in a study of blood T cell repertoires in COVID-19. Generated by immunoSEQ multiplex PCR, the TCRdb table keeps only in-frame clones and is missing some. The top ten clones hold around 15% of a sample with 30,000 to 45,000 clones, about 82% of them seen once. Sequenced material: peripheral blood. The origin of the receptors is a human donor in a cohort sampled during active COVID-19. Each CDR3 is given with its conserved first and last residue. The D gene is left open where the match is weak. Clone size appears in some rows only: once, few, many, or a class for an expanded clone.

D	size	V	J	CDR3	DNA
NA	NA	TRBV7-2	TRBJ1-2	CASSPRLGGGYTF	TGTGCCAGCAGTCCTCGCTTGGGGGGTGGCTACACCTTC
NA	NA	TRBV6-5	TRBJ1-6	CASSWAGSLNSPLHF	TGTGCCAGCAGTTGGGCCGGGAGTTTAAATTCACCCCTCCACTTT
NA	NA	TRBV2	TRBJ2-3	CASSAEGGRPDTQYF	TGTGCCAGCAGTGCTGAGGGGGGGAGACCAGATACGCAGTATTTT
NA	once	TRBV20-1	TRBJ1-1	CSAHKNTEAFF	TGCAGTGCCCACAAGAACACTGAAGCTTTCTTT
TRBD2	NA	TRBV7-2	TRBJ2-2	CASSLAQASGNTGELFF	TGTGCCAGCAGCTTAGCGCAGGCTAGCGGGAACACCGGGGAGCTGTTTTTT
NA	NA	TRBV14	TRBJ1-6	CASSQASWRNSPLHF	TGTGCCAGCAGCCAAGCATCATGGCGGAATTCACCCCTCCACTTT
TRBD2	NA	TRBV5-1	TRBJ2-7	CASSQPAGGSYEQYF	TGCGCCAGCAGCCAACCGGCGGGGGGGTCCTACGAGCAGTACTTC
NA	once	TRBV25-1	TRBJ1-4	CASSEPDRHNEKLFF	TGTGCCAGCAGTGAACCTGACAGGCATAATGAAAAACTGTTTTTT
NA	NA	TRBV27	TRBJ1-2	CASSGLPLDYGYTF	TGTGCCAGCAGTGGGCTTCCGCTGGACTATGGCTACACCTTC
NA	NA	TRBV19	TRBJ1-2	CASSILGGLNGYTF	TGTGCCAGTAGTATTTTGGGAGGGCTAAATGGCTACACCTTC
TRBD2	NA	TRBV2	TRBJ2-1	CASSQLAGGLGEQFF	TGTGCCAGCAGTCAATTAGCGGGGGGGCTTGGTGAGCAGTTCTTC
NA	NA	TRBV27	TRBJ2-2	CASSSNTGELFF	TGTGCCAGCAGCTCGAACACCGGGGAGCTGTTTTTT
NA	NA	TRBV6-2/TRBV6-3	TRBJ1-2	CASSPQGYGYTF	TGTGCCAGCAGTCCCCAGGGGTATGGCTACACCTTC
TRBD1	NA	TRBV7-9	TRBJ2-7	CASSLISGGQGYEQYF	TGTGCCAGCAGCTTAATCTCCGGAGGACAGGGCTACGAGCAGTACTTC
TRBD1	NA	TRBV2	TRBJ1-5	CASTGDRQPQHF	TGTGCCAGCACCGGGGACAGGCAGCCCCAGCATTTT
TRBD1	NA	TRBV6-2/TRBV6-3	TRBJ2-1	CASSRTGGFNNEQFF	TGTGCCAGCAGTCGGACAGGGGGCTTTAACAATGAGCAGTTCTTC
TRBD2	few	TRBV20-1	TRBJ2-7	CSASDAGVPSDEQYF	TGCAGTGCTAGTGACGCGGGGGTCCCCTCCGATGAGCAGTACTTC
NA	NA	TRBV5-4	TRBJ2-5	CASSSRSYQETQYF	TGTGCCAGCAGCTCCCGGTCGTACCAAGAGACCCAGTACTTC
TRBD1	once	TRBV5-4	TRBJ1-2	CASSLVRTGANGYTF	TGTGCCAGCAGCTTGGTCCGGACAGGGGCTAATGGCTACACCTTC
TRBD2	NA	TRBV30	TRBJ2-5	CAWSVRGLAQGETQYF	TGTGCCTGGAGTGTAAGAGGACTAGCGCAGGGGGAGACCCAGTACTTC
NA	NA	TRBV3-1/TRBV3-2	TRBJ2-3	CASSQVTAGTDTQYF	TGTGCCAGCAGCCAAGTCACGGCGGGGACAGATACGCAGTATTTT
NA	NA	TRBV19	TRBJ2-7	CASRRGTNYEQYF	TGTGCCAGTAGGAGGGGGACAAACTACGAGCAGTACTTC
TRBD1	NA	TRBV28	TRBJ1-4	CASSWGPGQRNEKLFF	TGTGCCAGCAGTTGGGGACCGGGACAGAGAAATGAAAAACTGTTTTTT
TRBD2	NA	TRBV7-6	TRBJ2-7	CASSLGLAGESYEQYF	TGTGCCAGCAGCTTGGGACTAGCGGGGGAATCCTACGAGCAGTACTTC
NA	NA	TRBV18	TRBJ2-7	CASSTTGRSYEQYF	TGTGCCAGCTCAACCACGGGTCGCTCCTACGAGCAGTACTTC
NA	NA	TRBV7-9	TRBJ1-4	CASSLVGTSTNEKLFF	TGTGCCAGCAGCTTAGTAGGGACATCAACTAATGAAAAACTGTTTTTT
NA	NA	TRBV6-2/TRBV6-3	TRBJ2-1	CASSGLRGEQFF	TGTGCCAGCAGTGGCCTGAGAGGGGAGCAGTTCTTC
NA	NA	TRBV5-5	TRBJ1-2	CASSLTGTNYGYTF	TGTGCCAGCAGCTTGACCGGGACAAACTATGGCTACACCTTC
NA	few	TRBV7-9	TRBJ2-7	CASSTRESSEQYF	TGTGCCAGCTCAACTAGGGAGTCCTCCGAGCAGTACTTC
NA	NA	TRBV6-6	TRBJ1-4	CASSRDTQNEKLFF	TGTGCCTCTTCTAGGGACACCCAGAATGAAAAACTGTTTTTT
NA	NA	TRBV12-5	TRBJ1-3	CASGVTGSSGNTIYF	TGTGCTAGTGGTGTAACCGGGAGCTCTGGAAACACCATATATTTT
TRBD1	few	TRBV29-1	TRBJ2-2	CSVEGGTGGTNTGELFF	TGCAGCGTTGAAGGGGGGACAGGGGGTACGAACACCGGGGAGCTGTTTTTT
NA	NA	TRBV7-9	TRBJ2-5	CASSSQGGLWETQYF	TGTGCCAGCAGCTCCCAAGGGGGATTGTGGGAGACCCAGTACTTC
TRBD2	NA	TRBV12-3/TRBV12-4	TRBJ2-3	CASRVAGGSTQYF	TGTGCCAGCAGGGTAGCGGGGGGTAGTACGCAGTATTTT
NA	few	TRBV6-5	TRBJ2-3	CASTNTDTQYF	TGTGCCAGCACTAACACAGATACGCAGTATTTT
TRBD2	NA	TRBV15	TRBJ2-3	CATSRRTSGAADTQYF	TGTGCCACCAGCAGGAGGACTAGCGGGGCCGCAGATACGCAGTATTTT
TRBD1	NA	TRBV28	TRBJ1-2	CASSLPITGGLVARNYGYTF	TGTGCCAGCAGTTTGCCCATCACAGGGGGCCTTGTAGCTAGGAACTATGGCTACACCTTC
NA	few	TRBV7-2	TRBJ1-5	CASSLGAGGNQPQHF	TGTGCCAGCAGCTTAGGGGCCGGGGGCAATCAGCCCCAGCATTTT
TRBD1	NA	TRBV24-1	TRBJ1-2	CATSDPQTGQYGYTF	TGTGCCACCAGTGATCCCCAGACAGGGCAGTATGGCTACACCTTC
NA	NA	TRBV4-1	TRBJ1-3	CASSQDRPGSSGNTIYF	TGCGCCAGCAGCCAAGATCGGCCAGGGTCCTCTGGAAACACCATATATTTT
NA	NA	TRBV4-3	TRBJ2-7	CASSQEYGGVGEQYF	TGCGCCAGCAGCCAAGAATACGGAGGGGTTGGCGAGCAGTACTTC